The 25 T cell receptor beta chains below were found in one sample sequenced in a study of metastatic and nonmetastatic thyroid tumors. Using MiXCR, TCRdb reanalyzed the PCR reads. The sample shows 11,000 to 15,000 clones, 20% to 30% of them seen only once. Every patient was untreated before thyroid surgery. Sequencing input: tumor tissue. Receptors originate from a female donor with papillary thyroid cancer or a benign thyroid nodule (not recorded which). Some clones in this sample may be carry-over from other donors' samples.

For the CDR3, the DNA is TGTGCCAGCAGCCTAACGAGAGAGACCCAGTACTTC. Its protein product is CASSLTRETQYF. This sequence joins TRBV12-3 or TRBV12-4 and TRBJ2-5; the D is unclear. Trimming removed 6 bases at V and 4 bases at J, with 9 bases between. The CDR3 totals 12 residues.

CDR3: CAWSRGLNTEAFF. The DNA for the CDR3 is TGTGCCTGGAGTAGGGGACTGAACACTGAAGCTTTCTTT. The chain joins TRBV30 to TRBJ1-1; D is possibly TRBD1 (5 bases). Deletions cut 2 bases from V and 0 bases from J, with 7 bases between. Germline CDR1 is GTSNPN and CDR2 is SVGIG (reference sequence). The CDR3 runs to 13 residues.

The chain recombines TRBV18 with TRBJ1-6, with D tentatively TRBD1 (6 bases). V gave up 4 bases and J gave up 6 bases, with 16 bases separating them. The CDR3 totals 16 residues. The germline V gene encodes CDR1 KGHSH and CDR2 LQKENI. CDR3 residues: CASSRSRGGGNSPLHF. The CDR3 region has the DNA TGTGCCAGCTCACGGAGCAGGGGAGGGGGTAATTCACCCCTCCACTTT.

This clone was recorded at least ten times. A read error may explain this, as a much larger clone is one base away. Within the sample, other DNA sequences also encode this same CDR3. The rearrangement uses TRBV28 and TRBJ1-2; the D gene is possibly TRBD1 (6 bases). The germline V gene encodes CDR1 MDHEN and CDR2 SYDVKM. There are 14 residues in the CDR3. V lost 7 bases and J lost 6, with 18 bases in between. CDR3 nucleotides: TGTGCCAGCAAACAGGGTGGTTGGTGGGATGGCTACACCTTC. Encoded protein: CASKQGGWWDGYTF.

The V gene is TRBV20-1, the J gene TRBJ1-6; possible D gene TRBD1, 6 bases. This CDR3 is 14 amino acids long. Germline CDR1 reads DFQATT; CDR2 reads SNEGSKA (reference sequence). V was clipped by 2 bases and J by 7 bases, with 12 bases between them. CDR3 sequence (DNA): TGCAGTGCTAGACCTCCCCAGGGGAATTCACCCCTCCACTTT. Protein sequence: CSARPPQGNSPLHF.

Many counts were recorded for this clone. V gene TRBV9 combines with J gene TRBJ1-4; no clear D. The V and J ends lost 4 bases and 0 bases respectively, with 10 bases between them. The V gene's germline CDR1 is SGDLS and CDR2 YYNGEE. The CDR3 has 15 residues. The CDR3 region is CASSPNTATNEKLFF. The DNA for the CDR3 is TGTGCCAGCAGCCCCAATACTGCAACTAATGAAAAACTGTTTTTT.

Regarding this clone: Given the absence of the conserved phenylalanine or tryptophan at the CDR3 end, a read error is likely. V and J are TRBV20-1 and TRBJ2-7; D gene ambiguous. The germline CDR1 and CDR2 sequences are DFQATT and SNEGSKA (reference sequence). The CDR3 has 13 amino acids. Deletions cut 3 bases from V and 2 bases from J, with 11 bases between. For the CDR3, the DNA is TGCAGTGCTAGTTCAGTTGCCACCTACGAGCAGTACTCC. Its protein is CSASSVATYEQYS.

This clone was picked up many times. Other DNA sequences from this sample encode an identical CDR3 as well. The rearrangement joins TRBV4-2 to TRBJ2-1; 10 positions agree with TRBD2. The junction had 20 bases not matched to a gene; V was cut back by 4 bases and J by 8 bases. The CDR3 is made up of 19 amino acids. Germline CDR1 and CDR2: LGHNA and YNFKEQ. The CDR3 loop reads CASSPRASGRGLFSDEQFF. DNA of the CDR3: TGTGCCAGCAGCCCGCGGGCTAGCGGGAGAGGGTTATTTAGCGATGAGCAGTTCTTC.

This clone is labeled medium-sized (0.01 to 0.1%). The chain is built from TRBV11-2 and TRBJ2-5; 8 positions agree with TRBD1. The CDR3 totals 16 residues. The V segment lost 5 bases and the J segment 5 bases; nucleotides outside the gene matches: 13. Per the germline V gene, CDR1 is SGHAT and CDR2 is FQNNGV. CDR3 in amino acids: CASSHRPWDRRETQYF. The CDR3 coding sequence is TGTGCCAGCAGCCACCGACCGTGGGACAGGAGGGAGACCCAGTACTTC.

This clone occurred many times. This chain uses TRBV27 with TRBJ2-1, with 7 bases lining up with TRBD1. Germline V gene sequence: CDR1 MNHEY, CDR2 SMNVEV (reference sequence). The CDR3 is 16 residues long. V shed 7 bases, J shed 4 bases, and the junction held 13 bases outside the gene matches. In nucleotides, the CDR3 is TGTGCCAGCATTTTTTCCGGGACAGCTAATTACAATGAGCAGTTCTTC. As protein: CASIFSGTANYNEQFF.

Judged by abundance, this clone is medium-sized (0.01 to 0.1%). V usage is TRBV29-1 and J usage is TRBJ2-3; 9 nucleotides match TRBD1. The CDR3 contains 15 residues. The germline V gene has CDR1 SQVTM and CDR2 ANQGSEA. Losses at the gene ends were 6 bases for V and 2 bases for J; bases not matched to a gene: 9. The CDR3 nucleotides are TGCAGCGTATCCCCGGGACAGGGCTACACAGATACGCAGTATTTT. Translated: CSVSPGQGYTDTQYF.

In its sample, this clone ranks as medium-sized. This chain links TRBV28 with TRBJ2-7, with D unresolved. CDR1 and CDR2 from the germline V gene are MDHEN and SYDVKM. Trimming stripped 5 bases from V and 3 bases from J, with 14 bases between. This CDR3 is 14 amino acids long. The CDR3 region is CASSAAGPLYEQYF. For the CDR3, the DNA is TGTGCCAGCAGTGCCGCCGGGCCCCTCTACGAGCAGTACTTC.

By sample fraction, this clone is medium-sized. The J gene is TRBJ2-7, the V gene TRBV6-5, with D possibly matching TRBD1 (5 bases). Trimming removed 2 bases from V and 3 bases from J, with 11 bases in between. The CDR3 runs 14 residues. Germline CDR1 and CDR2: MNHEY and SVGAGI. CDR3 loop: CASSYEGALYEQYF. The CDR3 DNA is TGTGCCAGCAGTTACGAAGGGGCTCTCTACGAGCAGTACTTC.

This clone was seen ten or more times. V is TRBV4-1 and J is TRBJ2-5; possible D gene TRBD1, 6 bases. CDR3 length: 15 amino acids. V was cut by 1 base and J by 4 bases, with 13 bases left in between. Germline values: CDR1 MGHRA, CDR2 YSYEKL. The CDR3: CASSQAGTSLETQYF. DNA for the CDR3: TGCGCCAGCAGCCAAGCCGGGACATCCTTAGAGACCCAGTACTTC.

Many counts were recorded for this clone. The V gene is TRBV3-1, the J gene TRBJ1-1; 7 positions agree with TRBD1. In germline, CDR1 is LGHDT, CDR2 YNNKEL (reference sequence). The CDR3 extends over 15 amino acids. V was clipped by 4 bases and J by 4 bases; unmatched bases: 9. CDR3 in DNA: TGTGCCAGCAGCCCTGCGGTAGGGGGCATCACTGAAGCTTTCTTT. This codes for CASSPAVGGITEAFF.

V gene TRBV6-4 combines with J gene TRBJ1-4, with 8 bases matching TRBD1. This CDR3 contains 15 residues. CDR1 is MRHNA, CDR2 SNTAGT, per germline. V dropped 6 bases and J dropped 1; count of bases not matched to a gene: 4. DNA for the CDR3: TGTGCCAGCAGAGCCACAGGGGGAACTAATGAAAAACTGTTTTTT. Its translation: CASRATGGTNEKLFF.

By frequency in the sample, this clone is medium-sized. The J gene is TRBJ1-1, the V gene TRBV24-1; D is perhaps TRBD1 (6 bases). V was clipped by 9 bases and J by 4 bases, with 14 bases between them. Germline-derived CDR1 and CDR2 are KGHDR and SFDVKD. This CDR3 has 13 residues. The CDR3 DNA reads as TGTGCCACCCGTAGGGGGGCGGGCACTGAAGCTTTCTTT. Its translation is CATRRGAGTEAFF.

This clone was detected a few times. Here the CDR3 reads CASSEGGPSGANVLTF. The CDR3 DNA reads as TGCGCCAGCAGTGAGGGCGGACCCTCTGGGGCCAACGTCCTGACTTTC. V gene TRBV10-1 combines with J gene TRBJ2-6; D is undetermined. CDR1 WNHNN and CDR2 SYGVQD come from the germline V gene (reference sequence). CDR3 length equals 16 residues. V was trimmed by 2 bases and J by 0 bases, leaving 8 bases between them.

The CDR3: CASSYPDYTEAFF. The CDR3 DNA reads as TGTGCCAGCAGTTACCCGGACTACACTGAAGCTTTCTTT. The chain combines TRBV28 with TRBJ1-1; D unclear. Per the germline V gene, CDR1 is MDHEN and CDR2 is SYDVKM. This CDR3 is 13 amino acids long. Trimming took off 4 bases at V and 3 bases at J, with 9 bases between the two ends. The whole variable domain, filled in from reference TRBV28 and TRBJ1-1, reads DVKVTQSSRYLVKRTGEKVFLECVQDMDHENMFWYRQDPGLGLRLIYFSYDVKMKEKGDIPEGYSVSREKKERFSLILESASTNQTSMYLCASSYPDYTEAFFGQGTRLTVV.

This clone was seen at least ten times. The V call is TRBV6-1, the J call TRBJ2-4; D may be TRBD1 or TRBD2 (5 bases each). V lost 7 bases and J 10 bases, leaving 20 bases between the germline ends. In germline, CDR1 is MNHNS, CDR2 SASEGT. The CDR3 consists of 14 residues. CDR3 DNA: TGTGCCAGCACCCCAGGAGAGGGGAGAGGGATTCAGTACTTC. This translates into CASTPGEGRGIQYF.

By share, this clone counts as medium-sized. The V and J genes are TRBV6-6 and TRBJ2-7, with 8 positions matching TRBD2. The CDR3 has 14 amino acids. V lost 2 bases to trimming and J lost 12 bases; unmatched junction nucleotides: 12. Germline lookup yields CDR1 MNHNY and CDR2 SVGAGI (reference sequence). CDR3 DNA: TGTGCCAGCAGTTACGGGCGGGAGGTACCCGCGGGGTACTTC. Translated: CASSYGREVPAGYF.

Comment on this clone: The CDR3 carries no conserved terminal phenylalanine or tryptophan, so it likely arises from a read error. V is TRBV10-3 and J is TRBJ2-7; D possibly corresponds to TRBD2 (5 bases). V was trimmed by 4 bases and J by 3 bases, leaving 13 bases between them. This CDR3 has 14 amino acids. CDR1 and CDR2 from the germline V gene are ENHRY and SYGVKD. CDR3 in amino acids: CAISAGWELYEQYS. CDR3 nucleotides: TGTGCCATCAGTGCGGGGTGGGAGCTCTACGAGCAGTACTCC.

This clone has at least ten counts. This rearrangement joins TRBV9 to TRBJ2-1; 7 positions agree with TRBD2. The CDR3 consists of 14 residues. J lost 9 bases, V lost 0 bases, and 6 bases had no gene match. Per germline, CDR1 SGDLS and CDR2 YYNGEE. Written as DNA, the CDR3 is TGTGCCAGCAGCGTAGGGCTAGCGGAGGGTGAGCAGTTCTTC. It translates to CASSVGLAEGEQFF.

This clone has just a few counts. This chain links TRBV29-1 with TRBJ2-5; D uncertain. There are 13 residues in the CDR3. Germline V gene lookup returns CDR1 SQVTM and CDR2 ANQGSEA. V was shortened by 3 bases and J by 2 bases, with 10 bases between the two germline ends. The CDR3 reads CSVDWQTQETQYF. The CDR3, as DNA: TGCAGCGTTGATTGGCAGACTCAAGAGACCCAGTACTTC.

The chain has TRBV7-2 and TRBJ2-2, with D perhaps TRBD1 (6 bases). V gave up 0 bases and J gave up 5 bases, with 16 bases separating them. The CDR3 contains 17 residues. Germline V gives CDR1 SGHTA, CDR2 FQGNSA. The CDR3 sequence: CASSLALSGQDTGELFF. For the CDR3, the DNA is TGTGCCAGCAGCTTAGCCCTGTCGGGACAAGATACCGGGGAGCTGTTTTTT. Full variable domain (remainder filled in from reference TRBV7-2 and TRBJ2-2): GAGVSQSPSNKVTEKGKDVELRCDPISGHTALYWYRQSLGQGLEFLIYFQGNSAPDKSGLPSDRFSAERTGGSVSTLTIQRTQQEDSAVYLCASSLALSGQDTGELFFGEGSRLTVL.